Listed below are T cell receptor beta chains from one sample, sequenced in a study of T cells after yellow fever vaccination. TCRdb reprocessed the 5' RACE reads with MiXCR, giving one entry per CDR3 protein. The sample holds around 340,000 distinct CDR3 sequences; around 12% are singletons and the top ten take roughly 3.1%. The starting material was CD4+ T cells sorted from PBMCs, obtained 15 days after the yellow fever booster vaccination. The source of these receptors is a young man who received the YFV17D yellow fever vaccine. CDR3s include the opening cysteine and the closing phenylalanine or tryptophan. The order of the fields is V gene, J gene, clone size, D gene, CDR3 DNA, CDR3 protein. The D gene is left open where the match is weak. The size field is filled for only some rows; it gives once, few, many or a size class.

V: TRBV19
J: TRBJ1-2
size: -
D: -
DNA: TGTGCCAGTAGTACCGGAGGCAGCGCTAACTATGGCTACACCTTC
CDR3: CASSTGGSANYGYTF

V: TRBV9
J: TRBJ2-3
size: -
D: TRBD2
DNA: TGTGCCAGCACCCAAGCGGGGGCGGAAGATACGCAGTATTTT
CDR3: CASTQAGAEDTQYF

V: TRBV2
J: TRBJ2-5
size: few
D: TRBD1
DNA: TGTGCCAGCAGCGGGGACAGCCAAGAGACCCAGTACTTC
CDR3: CASSGDSQETQYF

V: TRBV6-2/TRBV6-3
J: TRBJ2-5
size: few
D: -
DNA: TGTGCCAGCAGTCCTATTAGGATGGTACAAGAGACCCAGTACTTC
CDR3: CASSPIRMVQETQYF

V: TRBV2
J: TRBJ2-5
size: few
D: -
DNA: TGTGCCAGCAGTGGGGACTGGGCAGAGACCCAGTACTTC
CDR3: CASSGDWAETQYF

V: TRBV5-1
J: TRBJ2-3
size: many
D: -
DNA: TGCGCCAGCAGCTTGAGTCGGACCCTATCCGGAGATACGCAGTATTTT
CDR3: CASSLSRTLSGDTQYF

V: TRBV11-3
J: TRBJ2-1
size: few
D: TRBD2
DNA: TGTGCCAGCAGTGGGACTAGCGCCAATGAGCAGTTCTTC
CDR3: CASSGTSANEQFF

V: TRBV5-5
J: TRBJ1-4
size: many
D: TRBD1
DNA: TGTGCCAGCAGCCTCGACAGGGGGCGCGGACTGTTTTTT
CDR3: CASSLDRGRGLFF

V: TRBV27
J: TRBJ1-1
size: -
D: TRBD1
DNA: TGTGCCAGCAGTACCCCCGGGACAGGGAGATCTGAAGCTTTCTTT
CDR3: CASSTPGTGRSEAFF

V: TRBV20-1
J: TRBJ1-5
size: -
D: TRBD1
DNA: TGCAGTGCTTGGGGGGGACAGTATCTCAATCAGCCCCAGCATTTT
CDR3: CSAWGGQYLNQPQHF

V: TRBV4-3
J: TRBJ2-3
size: few
D: -
DNA: TGCGCCAGCAGCCAGTTACGGGGCGACGGCACAGATACGCAGTATTTT
CDR3: CASSQLRGDGTDTQYF

V: TRBV15
J: TRBJ2-3
size: many
D: -
DNA: TGTGCCACCAGCCTCCCGGGTACGCAGTATTTT
CDR3: CATSLPGTQYF

V: TRBV27
J: TRBJ1-4
size: -
D: -
DNA: TGTGCCAGCAGTTTACTCTCAGGGGAAAAACTGTTTTTT
CDR3: CASSLLSGEKLFF

V: TRBV9
J: TRBJ1-5
size: few
D: -
DNA: TGTGCCAGCGGCCGGGGTGGATCCAATCAGCCCCAGCATTTT
CDR3: CASGRGGSNQPQHF

V: TRBV6-5
J: TRBJ2-1
size: -
D: -
DNA: TGTGCCAGCAGTTATCCCCCCTACAATGAGCAGTTCTTC
CDR3: CASSYPPYNEQFF

V: TRBV6-2/TRBV6-3
J: TRBJ1-1
size: few
D: -
DNA: TGTGCCAGCAGGGGGGACCCCGACGCCGCTTTCTTT
CDR3: CASRGDPDAAFF

V: TRBV18
J: TRBJ1-2
size: -
D: TRBD1
DNA: TGTGCCAGCTCACGGGTGGCGGGGGACAGCTATGGCTACACCTTC
CDR3: CASSRVAGDSYGYTF